This entry concerns a single T cell receptor (beta chain). The antigen remains undetermined. These data are taken from a study of blood T cells in healthy people across ages. Individuals who donated were healthy Caucasians from Russia aged 6 to 90. The study isolated at least 6.5 million PBMCs from each sample. A second PCR, run for roughly 7 to 11 cycles, used a sample-barcoded 5' primer plus a J-beta primer mix. The authors tagged each cDNA molecule using a template-switch adaptor with 12 random nucleotides. Using its own MiXCR run on the 5' RACE reads, TCRdb lists one record per CDR3 protein. The table lists 650,000 to 1,000,000 distinct CDR3 sequences, roughly 34% of them singletons. V dropped 0 bases and J dropped 6 bases, with 12 bases sitting between them. The CDR3 is 15 residues long. Regarding the study as a whole: Among long-lived donors, naive CD4+ cells were more numerous and diversity higher than in aged donors.

The sequence was collected from a man aged 18 to 29 in good health. The sequencing input was blood. The chain joins TRBV12-3 or TRBV12-4 to TRBJ1-5; maybe TRBD1 (5 bases). CDR3 region: CASSLAAQVSQPQHF. In DNA form, the CDR3 reads TGTGCCAGCAGTTTAGCGGCACAGGTGAGTCAGCCCCAGCATTTT.